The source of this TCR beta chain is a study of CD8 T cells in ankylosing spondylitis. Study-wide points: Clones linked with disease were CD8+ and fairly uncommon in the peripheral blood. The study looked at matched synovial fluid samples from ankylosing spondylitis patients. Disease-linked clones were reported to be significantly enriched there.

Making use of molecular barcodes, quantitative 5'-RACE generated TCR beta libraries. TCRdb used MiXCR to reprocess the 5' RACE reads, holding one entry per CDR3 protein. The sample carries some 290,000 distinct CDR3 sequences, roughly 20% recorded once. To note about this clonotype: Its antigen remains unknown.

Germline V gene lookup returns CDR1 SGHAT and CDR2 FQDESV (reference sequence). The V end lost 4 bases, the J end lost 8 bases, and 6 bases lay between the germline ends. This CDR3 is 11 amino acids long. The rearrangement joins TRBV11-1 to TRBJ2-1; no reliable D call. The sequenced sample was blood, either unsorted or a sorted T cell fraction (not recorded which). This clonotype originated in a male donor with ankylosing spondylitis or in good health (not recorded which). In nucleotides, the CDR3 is TGTGCCAGCAGCTCACTTTATGAGCAGTTCTTC. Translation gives CASSSLYEQFF.